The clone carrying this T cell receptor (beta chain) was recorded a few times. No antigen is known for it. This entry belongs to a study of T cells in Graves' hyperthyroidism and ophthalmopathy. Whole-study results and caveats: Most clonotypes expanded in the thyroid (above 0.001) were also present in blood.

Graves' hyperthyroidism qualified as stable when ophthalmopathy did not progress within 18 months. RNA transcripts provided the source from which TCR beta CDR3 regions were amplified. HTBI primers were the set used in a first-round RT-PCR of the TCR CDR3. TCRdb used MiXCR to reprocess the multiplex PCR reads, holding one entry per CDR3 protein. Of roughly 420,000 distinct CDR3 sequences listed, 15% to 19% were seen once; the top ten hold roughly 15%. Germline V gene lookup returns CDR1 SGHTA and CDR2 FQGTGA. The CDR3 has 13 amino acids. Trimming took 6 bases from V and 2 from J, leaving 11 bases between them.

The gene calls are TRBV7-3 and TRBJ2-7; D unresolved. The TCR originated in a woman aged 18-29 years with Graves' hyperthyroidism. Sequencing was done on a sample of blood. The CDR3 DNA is TGTGCCAGCAGTTTCGGGTTCACCTACGAGCAGTACTTC. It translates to CASSFGFTYEQYF.